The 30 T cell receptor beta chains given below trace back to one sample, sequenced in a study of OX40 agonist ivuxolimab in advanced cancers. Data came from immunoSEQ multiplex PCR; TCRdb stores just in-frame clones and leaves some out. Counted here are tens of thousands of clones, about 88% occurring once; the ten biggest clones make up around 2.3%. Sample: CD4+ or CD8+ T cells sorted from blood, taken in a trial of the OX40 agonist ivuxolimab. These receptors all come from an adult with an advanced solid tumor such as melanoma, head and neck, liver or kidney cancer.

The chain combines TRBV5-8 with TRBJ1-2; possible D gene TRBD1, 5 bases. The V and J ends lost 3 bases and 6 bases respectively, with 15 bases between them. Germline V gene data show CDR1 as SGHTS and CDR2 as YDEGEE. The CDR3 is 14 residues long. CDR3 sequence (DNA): TGTGCCAGCAGCTCCTACCTCGGGGGTCATGGCTACACCTTC. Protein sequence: CASSSYLGGHGYTF.

CDR3 sequence reads: CASSFHRENTEAFF. Written as DNA, the CDR3 is TGTGCCAGCAGCTTCCATCGGGAGAACACTGAAGCTTTCTTT. V gene TRBV7-2 combines with J gene TRBJ1-1; no clear D gene. The CDR3 is made up of 14 amino acids. Germline V lookup: CDR1 SGHTA, CDR2 FQGNSA. Between the trimmed V and J ends, which lost 3 bases and 1 base, there was a span of 9 bases.

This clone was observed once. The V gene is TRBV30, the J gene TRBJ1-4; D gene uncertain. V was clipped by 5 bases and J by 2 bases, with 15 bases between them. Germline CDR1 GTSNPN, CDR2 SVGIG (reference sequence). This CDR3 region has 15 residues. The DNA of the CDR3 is TGTGCCTGGTATTTTGCGGCAGCCACTAATGAAAAACTGTTTTTT. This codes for CAWYFAAATNEKLFF.

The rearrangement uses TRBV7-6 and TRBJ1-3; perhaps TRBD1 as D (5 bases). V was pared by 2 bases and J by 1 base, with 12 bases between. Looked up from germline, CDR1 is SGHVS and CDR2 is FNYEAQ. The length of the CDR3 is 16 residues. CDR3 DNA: TGTGCCAGCAGCTTATTAGGGGCCTCTTCTGGAAACACCATATATTTT. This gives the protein CASSLLGASSGNTIYF.

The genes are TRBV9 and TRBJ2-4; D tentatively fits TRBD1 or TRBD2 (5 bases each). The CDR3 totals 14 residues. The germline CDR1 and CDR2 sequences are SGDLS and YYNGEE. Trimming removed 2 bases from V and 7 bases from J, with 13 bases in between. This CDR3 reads CASSVLGTENIQYF. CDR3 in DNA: TGTGCCAGCAGCGTTCTTGGGACGGAGAACATTCAGTACTTC. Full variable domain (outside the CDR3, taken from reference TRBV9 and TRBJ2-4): DSGVTQTPKHLITATGQRVTLRCSPRSGDLSVYWYQQSLDQGLQFLIQYYNGEERAKGNILERFSAQQFPDLHSELNLSSLELGDSALYFCASSVLGTENIQYFGAGTRLSVL.

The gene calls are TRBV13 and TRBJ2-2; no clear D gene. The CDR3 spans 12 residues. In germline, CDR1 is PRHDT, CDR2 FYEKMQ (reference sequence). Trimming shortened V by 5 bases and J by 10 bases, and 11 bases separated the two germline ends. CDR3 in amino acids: CASSLVYAELFF. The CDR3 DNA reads TGTGCCAGCAGCCTCGTTTACGCGGAGCTGTTTTTT.

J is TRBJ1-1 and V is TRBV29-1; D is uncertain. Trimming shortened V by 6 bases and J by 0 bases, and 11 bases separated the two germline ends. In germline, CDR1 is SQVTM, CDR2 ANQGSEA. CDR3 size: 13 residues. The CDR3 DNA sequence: TGCAGCGTAACACGGACTATGAACACTGAAGCTTTCTTT. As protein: CSVTRTMNTEAFF.

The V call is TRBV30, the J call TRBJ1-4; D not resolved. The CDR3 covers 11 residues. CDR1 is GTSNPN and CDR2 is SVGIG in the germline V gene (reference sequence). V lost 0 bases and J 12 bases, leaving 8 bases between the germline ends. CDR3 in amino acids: CAWSVTLELFF. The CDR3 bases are TGTGCCTGGAGTGTGACACTGGAACTGTTTTTT.

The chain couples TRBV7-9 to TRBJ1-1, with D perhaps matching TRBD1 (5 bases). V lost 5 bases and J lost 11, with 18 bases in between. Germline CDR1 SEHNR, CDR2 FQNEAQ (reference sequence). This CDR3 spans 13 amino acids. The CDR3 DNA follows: TGTGCCAGCAGCCCCAGAACGGGGACTCGCGCTTTCTTT. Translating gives CASSPRTGTRAFF.

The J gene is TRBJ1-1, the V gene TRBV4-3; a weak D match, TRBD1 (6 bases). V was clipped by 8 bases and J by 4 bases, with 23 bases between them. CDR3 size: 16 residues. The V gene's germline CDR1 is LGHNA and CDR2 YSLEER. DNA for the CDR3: TGCGCCAGCTCCCTCACGGGACACCGATGGGGCACTGAAGCTTTCTTT. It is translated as CASSLTGHRWGTEAFF.

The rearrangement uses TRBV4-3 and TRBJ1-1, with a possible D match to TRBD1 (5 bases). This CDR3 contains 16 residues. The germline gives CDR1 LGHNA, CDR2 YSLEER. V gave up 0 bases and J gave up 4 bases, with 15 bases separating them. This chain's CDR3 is CASSQDWGGLTTEAFF. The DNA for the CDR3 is TGCGCCAGCAGCCAAGACTGGGGGGGGTTGACCACTGAAGCTTTCTTT.

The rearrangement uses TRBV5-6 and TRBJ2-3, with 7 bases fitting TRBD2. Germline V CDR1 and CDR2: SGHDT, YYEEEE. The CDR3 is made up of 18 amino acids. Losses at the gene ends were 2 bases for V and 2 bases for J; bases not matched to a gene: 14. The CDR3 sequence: CASSLEEAWGGYTDTQYF. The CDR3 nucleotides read TGTGCCAGCAGCTTAGAAGAGGCGTGGGGGGGATACACAGATACGCAGTATTTT.

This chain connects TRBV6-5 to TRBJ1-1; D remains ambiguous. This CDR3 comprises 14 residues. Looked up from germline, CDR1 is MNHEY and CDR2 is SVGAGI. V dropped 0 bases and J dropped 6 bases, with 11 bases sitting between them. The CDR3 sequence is CASSYSEKLPEAFF. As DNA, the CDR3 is TGTGCCAGCAGTTACTCGGAGAAGTTGCCTGAAGCTTTCTTT.

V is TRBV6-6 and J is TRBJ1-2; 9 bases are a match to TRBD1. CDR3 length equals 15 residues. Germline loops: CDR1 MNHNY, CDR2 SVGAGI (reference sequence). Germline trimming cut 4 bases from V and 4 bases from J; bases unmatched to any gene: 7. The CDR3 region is CASSSYGTGTYGYTF. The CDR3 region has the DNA TGTGCCAGCAGTTCCTACGGGACAGGGACCTATGGCTACACCTTC.

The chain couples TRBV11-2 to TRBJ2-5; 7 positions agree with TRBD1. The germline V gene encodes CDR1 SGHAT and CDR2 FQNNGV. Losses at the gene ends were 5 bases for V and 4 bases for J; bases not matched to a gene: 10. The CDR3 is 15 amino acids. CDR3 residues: CASSDYRGRGETQYF. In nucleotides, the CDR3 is TGTGCCAGCAGCGATTACAGGGGCAGGGGAGAGACCCAGTACTTC. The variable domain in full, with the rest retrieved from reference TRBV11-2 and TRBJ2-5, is EAGVAQSPRYKIIEKRQSVAFWCNPISGHATLYWYQQILGQGPKLLIQFQNNGVVDDSQLPKDRFSAERLKGVDSTLKIQPAKLEDSAVYLCASSDYRGRGETQYFGPGTRLLVL.

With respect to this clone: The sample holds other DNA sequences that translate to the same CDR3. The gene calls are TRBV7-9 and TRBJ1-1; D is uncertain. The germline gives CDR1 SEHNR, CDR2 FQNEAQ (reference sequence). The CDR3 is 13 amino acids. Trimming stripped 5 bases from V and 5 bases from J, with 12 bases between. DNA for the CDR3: TGTGCCAGCAGCCTAGTTGATGGGACTGAAGCTTTCTTT. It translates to CASSLVDGTEAFF.

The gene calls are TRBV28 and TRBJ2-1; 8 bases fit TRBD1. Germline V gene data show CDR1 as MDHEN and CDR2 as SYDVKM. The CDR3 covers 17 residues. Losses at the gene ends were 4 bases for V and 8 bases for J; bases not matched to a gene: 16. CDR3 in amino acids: CASSSTGQGIFWDEQFF. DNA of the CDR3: TGTGCCAGCAGTTCTACCGGACAGGGTATTTTTTGGGATGAGCAGTTCTTC.

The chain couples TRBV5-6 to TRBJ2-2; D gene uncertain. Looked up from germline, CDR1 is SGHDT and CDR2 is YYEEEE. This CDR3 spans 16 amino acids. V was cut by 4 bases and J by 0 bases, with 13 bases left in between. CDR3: CASSPRWSSNTGELFF. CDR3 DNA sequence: TGTGCCAGCAGCCCGAGGTGGTCCTCGAACACCGGGGAGCTGTTTTTT.

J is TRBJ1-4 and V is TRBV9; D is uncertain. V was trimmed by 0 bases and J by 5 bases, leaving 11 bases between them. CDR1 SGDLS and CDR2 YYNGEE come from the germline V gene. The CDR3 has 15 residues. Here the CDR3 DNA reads TGTGCCAGCAGCGTAGCTGACTGGGGAAATGAAAAACTGTTTTTT. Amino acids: CASSVADWGNEKLFF.

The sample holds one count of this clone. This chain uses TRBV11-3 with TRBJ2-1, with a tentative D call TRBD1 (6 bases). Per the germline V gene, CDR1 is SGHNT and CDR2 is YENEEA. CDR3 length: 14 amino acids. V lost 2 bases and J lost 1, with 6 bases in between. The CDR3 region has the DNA TGTGCCAGCAGCTTAACAGGGTCCTACAATGAGCAGTTCTTC. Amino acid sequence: CASSLTGSYNEQFF.

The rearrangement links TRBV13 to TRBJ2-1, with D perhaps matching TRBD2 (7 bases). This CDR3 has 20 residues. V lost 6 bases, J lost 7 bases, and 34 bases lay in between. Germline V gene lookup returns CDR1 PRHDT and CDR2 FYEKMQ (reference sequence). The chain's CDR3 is CASRQRGNLGRAGVSNEQFF. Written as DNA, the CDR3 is TGTGCCAGCAGGCAGAGGGGGAATTTAGGTAGGGCGGGAGTTAGTAATGAGCAGTTCTTC.

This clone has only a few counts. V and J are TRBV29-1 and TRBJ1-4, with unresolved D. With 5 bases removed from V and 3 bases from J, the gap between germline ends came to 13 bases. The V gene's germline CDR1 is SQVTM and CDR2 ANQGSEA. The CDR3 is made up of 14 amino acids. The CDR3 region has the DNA TGCAGCGTTCAACGGGGTTTGGCTAATGAAAAACTGTTTTTT. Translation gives CSVQRGLANEKLFF. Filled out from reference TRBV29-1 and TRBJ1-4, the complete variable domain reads SAVISQKPSRDICQRGTSLTIQCQVDSQVTMMFWYRQQPGQSLTLIATANQGSEATYESGFVIDKFPISRPNLTFSTLTVSNMSPEDSSIYLCSVQRGLANEKLFFGSGTQLSVL.

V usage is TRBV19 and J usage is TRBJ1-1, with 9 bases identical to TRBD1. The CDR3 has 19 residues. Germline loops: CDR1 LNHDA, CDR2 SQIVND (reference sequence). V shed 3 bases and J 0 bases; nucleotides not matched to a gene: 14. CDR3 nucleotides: TGTGCCAGTAGTATTCTACCATCCGGGACAGGGTATATGAACACTGAAGCTTTCTTT. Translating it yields CASSILPSGTGYMNTEAFF.

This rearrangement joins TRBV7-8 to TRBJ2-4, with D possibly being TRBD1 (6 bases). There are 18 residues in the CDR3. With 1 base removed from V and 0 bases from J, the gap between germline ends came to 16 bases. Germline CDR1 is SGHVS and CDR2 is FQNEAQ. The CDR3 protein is CASSLGVDRSEAKNIQYF. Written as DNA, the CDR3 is TGTGCCAGCAGCTTAGGGGTCGACAGGAGTGAAGCCAAAAACATTCAGTACTTC.

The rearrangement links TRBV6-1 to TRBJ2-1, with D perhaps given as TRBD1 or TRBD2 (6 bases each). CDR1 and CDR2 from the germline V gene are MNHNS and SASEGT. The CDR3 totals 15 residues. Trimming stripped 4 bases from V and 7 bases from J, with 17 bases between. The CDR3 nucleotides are TGTGCCAGCAGTGTTAGAGGGGGGCTGGGGAATGAGCAGTTCTTC. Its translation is CASSVRGGLGNEQFF.

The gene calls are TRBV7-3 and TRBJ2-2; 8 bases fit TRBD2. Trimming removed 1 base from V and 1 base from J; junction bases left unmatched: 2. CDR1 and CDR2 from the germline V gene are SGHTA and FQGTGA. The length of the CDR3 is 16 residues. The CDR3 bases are TGTGCCAGCAGCTTAAATAGCGGGATGAACACCGGGGAGCTGTTTTTT. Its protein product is CASSLNSGMNTGELFF.

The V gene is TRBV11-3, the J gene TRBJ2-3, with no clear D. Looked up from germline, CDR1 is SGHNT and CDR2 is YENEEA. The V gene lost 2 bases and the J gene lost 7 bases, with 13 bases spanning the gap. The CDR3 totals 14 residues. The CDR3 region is CASSLSGPINTQYF. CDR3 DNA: TGTGCCAGCAGCTTAAGTGGGCCTATTAATACGCAGTATTTT.

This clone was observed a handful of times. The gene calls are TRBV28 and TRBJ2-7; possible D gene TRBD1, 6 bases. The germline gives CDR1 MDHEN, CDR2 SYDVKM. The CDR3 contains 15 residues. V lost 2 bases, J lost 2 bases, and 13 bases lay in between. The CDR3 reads CASSLPGDKTYEQYF. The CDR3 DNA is TGTGCCAGCAGTTTACCCGGGGACAAGACCTACGAGCAGTACTTC. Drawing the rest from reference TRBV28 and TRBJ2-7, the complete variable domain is DVKVTQSSRYLVKRTGEKVFLECVQDMDHENMFWYRQDPGLGLRLIYFSYDVKMKEKGDIPEGYSVSREKKERFSLILESASTNQTSMYLCASSLPGDKTYEQYFGPGTRLTVT.

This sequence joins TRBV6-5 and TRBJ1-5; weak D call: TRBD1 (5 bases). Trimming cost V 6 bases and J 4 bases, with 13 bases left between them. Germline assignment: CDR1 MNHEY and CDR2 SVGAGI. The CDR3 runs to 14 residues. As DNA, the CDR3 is TGTGCCAGCAGCCGGCAACAGGAGAATCAGCCCCAGCATTTT. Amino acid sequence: CASSRQQENQPQHF.

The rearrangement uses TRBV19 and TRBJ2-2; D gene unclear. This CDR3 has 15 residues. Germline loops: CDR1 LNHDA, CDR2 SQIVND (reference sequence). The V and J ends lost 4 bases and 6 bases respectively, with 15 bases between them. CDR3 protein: CASSSLTGRAGELFF. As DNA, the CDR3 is TGTGCCAGTAGTAGCCTTACGGGTAGGGCCGGGGAGCTGTTTTTT.